This T cell receptor beta chain was obtained from a study of tumor-infiltrating lymphocytes in primary liver carcinoma. A primer matching the constant region was used to make TCR beta cDNA from 500 to 650 ng of total RNA. Three nested multiplex PCR rounds of slightly modified ARM-PCR generated TCR beta libraries. TRBV1-TRBV30 forward primers paired with a C-beta reverse primer were used in the first two PCR rounds, which ran roughly 9 cycles each. TCRdb processed the multiplex PCR reads anew with MiXCR; each CDR3 protein has one entry. The table lists tens of thousands of distinct CDR3 sequences, around 80% of them singletons. The study co-extracted DNA and RNA from 20-30 mg of unsorted bulk tissue. This CDR3 contains 13 residues. V shed 5 bases and J 9 bases; nucleotides not matched to a gene: 9. Germline loops: CDR1 SGHAT, CDR2 FQNNGV.

This rearrangement joins TRBV11-2 to TRBJ1-2, with 7 bases identical to TRBD1. The specimen was liver tumor tissue from sampling region 5. As to subset: tumor region T5, tumor centre. This clonotype was obtained from a man aged 35 to 55 with primary liver carcinoma and hepatitis B virus infection. The CDR3 coding sequence is TGTGCCAGCAGCCGAACAGGGGTTAGCAGCTACACCTTC. Amino acids: CASSRTGVSSYTF.